This TCR beta chain was identified during a study of T cell responses to AZD1222 COVID-19 vaccine. Overall study: Second-dose recipients at about 4 or about 12 weeks were treated as one pooled group. Points from the study as a whole: Unmutated variant regions are reportedly the target of nearly half of TCRs that are spike-specific. Only after the peak T cell response were repertoires sampled. Among the donors, most were white British and more were female, and clonal diversity was possibly underestimated.

TCRdb keeps only in-frame clones here, not all; method: immunoSEQ multiplex PCR. The sample holds around 81,000 clones, 70% to 85% seen once. On this clone itself: What it binds is unknown.

Germline loops: CDR1 KGHSH, CDR2 LQKENI. The CDR3 has 14 residues. The V end was cut by 6 bases, the J end by 0 bases, with 9 bases between. The material sequenced was peripheral blood, taken on day 0 of AZD1222 vaccination. The chain has TRBV18 and TRBJ1-5; D call uncertain. The sequence came from an adult in good health. The CDR3 loop reads CASSTGNSNQPQHF. In DNA, the CDR3 is TGTGCCAGCTCGACTGGGAATAGCAATCAGCCCCAGCATTTT.